This T cell receptor (beta chain) was sequenced during a study of Graves' ophthalmopathy and Graves' hyperthyroidism (dated 2018 in TCRdb). Regarding the research as a whole: Peripheral blood was collected before any treatment was given, at the time of initial diagnosis. The study used TCR beta repertoire signatures to distinguish Graves' ophthalmopathy from Graves' hyperthyroidism and to predict progression to ophthalmopathy. In total, approximately 130 blood samples were TCR-sequenced: some 40 ophthalmopathy, around 75 hyperthyroidism and approximately 17 hyperthyroidism-to-ophthalmopathy patients. A discovery set of about a hundred patients (around 40 ophthalmopathy, 60 or so stable hyperthyroidism) was enrolled to explore V-J signatures distinguishing ophthalmopathy from hyperthyroidism. For independent validation, a separate cohort was made up of approximately 19 hyperthyroidism patients plus 17 patients who later progressed from hyperthyroidism to ophthalmopathy. In five or six hyperthyroidism patients, T-cell repertoires of thyroid tissue and blood were compared. Following sampling, methimazole starting at 30 mg daily was administered to hyperthyroidism patients, and high-dose intravenous methylprednisolone was administered to ophthalmopathy patients. For training and testing, the roughly 100 patients in the discovery cohort were randomly divided in a 7:3 ratio. Overall study outcomes, separate from this receptor: In validation, the model predicted ophthalmopathy progression with more than 55% sensitivity and about 77% specificity; fewer than 15 predicted patients were CT-confirmed with GO in a median of approximately 6.2 months. Sample size was not predetermined statistically, and investigators were not blinded to group allocation. Most of the expanded thyroid clonotypes with a frequency above 0.001 were also detected in blood, and it was suggested that the thyroid immune response may be reflected by blood repertoires. In cross-validation, the 13-signature model distinguished ophthalmopathy from stable hyperthyroidism with about 89% sensitivity and approximately 81% specificity, while in the test set the corresponding values were about 80% and 75%.

CDR1 and CDR2, looked up from the germline V gene, are ENHRY and SYGVKD. The CDR3 holds 17 amino acids from the cysteine to the phenylalanine. Solely the CDR3 DNA is kept, with 51 bases framed from the first base. V gives up 0 bases and J gives up 1 base, and the segment between their germline ends measures 15 bases. Hyperthyroidism was considered stable if no progression to ophthalmopathy occurred within 18 months of follow-up. The hyperthyroidism patients were 18 to 65 years old and newly diagnosed, with a disease duration of less than 2 months. Patients with other autoimmune diseases, uncontrolled infections, pregnancy or lactation were excluded. Clinical symptoms, serum thyroxine, TRAb, thyroid ultrasound and orbital computed tomography were used for diagnosis. Ficoll-Paque density gradient centrifugation was used to isolate PBMCs from approximately 10 ml of fresh peripheral blood. Total RNA was extracted using Trizol reagent, and RNA quality was checked on an Agilent 2100 Bioanalyzer.

This clonotype was seen at least ten times. Its antigen remains undetermined. The record has no base qualities; no much larger clone is one base away. TCR beta CDR3 regions were amplified from RNA transcripts for repertoire sequencing. The first round of RT-PCR was done with HTBI primers and the Qiagen OneStep RT-PCR kit, and was followed by a second round of multiplex PCR, then size selection and purification. Sequencing of the libraries was carried out on an Illumina HiSeq2000 in paired-end mode with 100 bp reads. The original pipeline was this. SOAPnuke was used to process the reads, throwing out any read that had adapters, had uncalled bases, had a mean Phred below 15, or lacked an exact constant-primer or identifier match. COPE v1.2.5 was used to merge the high-quality paired reads. Unique nucleotide sequences were defined as clonotypes and aligned to IMGT TRB V, D and J references using MiTCR v1.1. Analysis was restricted to V-J combinations with a frequency above 0.0001, which covered 98% to 99.2% of repertoires. For each V-J combination, a TCR clonal expansion and chaos score was defined as F50 clonal expansion divided by the chaos observed in the TCRdist matrix. Features were reduced by Welch's t-statistics and random forest to about a dozen V-J combinations, which fed a naive Bayes classifier. The similarity between thyroid and blood repertoires was quantified using the Morisita-Horn index. TCRdb applied fastp at Q25 and MiXCR to the public reads, then kept only in-frame beta chains. Records with the same CDR3 protein are collapsed into one entry carrying the most frequent genes and DNA. The V and J calls follow TCRdb's processing rather than the paper's. The sample table records hundreds of thousands of distinct CDR3 sequences; around 20% of these occur just once. 2.5% to 3% of the sample comes from the top ten.

This receptor was identified in a young woman with stable Graves' hyperthyroidism. Donor details come from another sample of the same person, matched by shared clones. In this chain, TRBV10-3 is recombined with TRBJ1-1; matching of 5 bases hints at TRBD1 as the D gene. The material sequenced was peripheral blood. The DNA reads TGTGCCATCAGTGAGTCCGTCGGACACCAACCGAACACTGAAGCTTTCTTT. It translates to CAISESVGHQPNTEAFF.